The present T cell receptor (beta chain) was sequenced within a study of T cell responses to AZD1222 COVID-19 vaccine. Study-wide results and limits: Researchers report vaccine-associated CD4 TCRs spanning spike, with dominance at 160-218 and 743-854. Donors skewed white British and female; clonal diversity was possibly underestimated.

Produced via immunoSEQ multiplex PCR; TCRdb's table is partial and in-frame only. The sample yields under 150,000 clones, 80% to 95% seen once. The CDR3 runs to 16 residues. Germline V gives CDR1 SNHLY, CDR2 FYNNEI. V gave up 6 bases and J gave up 4 bases, with 21 bases separating them. This clone was found once. Its target is unknown. V is TRBV2 and J is TRBJ1-2; D remains unclear. The sample consisted of peripheral blood, taken on day 0 of AZD1222 vaccination. This sequence originates from an adult in good health. CDR3: CASSPDITRPLYGYTF. For the CDR3, the DNA is TGTGCCAGCAGCCCCGACATAACGAGGCCTCTCTATGGCTACACCTTC.